This T cell receptor beta chain was identified in a study of CD8+ T cells in alopecia areata. The germline V gene encodes CDR1 SGDLS and CDR2 YYNGEE. CDR3 length: 15 residues. Trimming left V 3 bases short and J 7 bases short, with 14 bases between. TCR sequencing used cDNA made by reverse transcription of extracted RNA. The data were produced by immunoSEQ multiplex PCR, yet TCRdb's version contains in-frame clones alone and is incomplete. The sample includes roughly 200,000 clones, around 63% of them seen just once. The chain has TRBV9 and TRBJ1-6; D gene unclear. Here the sequenced sample was CD4+ T cells sorted from blood, taken at week 0. The TCR was taken from a human donor with alopecia areata. The DNA for the CDR3 is TGTGCCAGCAGCGGTCCGGGAGAGGTCAATTCACCCCTCCACTTT. Its translation: CASSGPGEVNSPLHF.